A selection of T cell receptor beta chains follows, all from one sample in a study of blood T cell repertoires in COVID-19. Assay: immunoSEQ multiplex PCR; the TCRdb copy retains only in-frame clones and omits some. The sample includes 150,000 to 200,000 clones, about 85% seen only once; the top ten take roughly 15%. The sample consisted of peripheral blood. The receptors were sampled from a woman aged 70-85 years with COVID-19, enrolled during active disease. CDR3s include the opening cysteine and the closing phenylalanine or tryptophan. D genes are given only for firm matches. Clone size is shown for a subset of rows, as once, few, many or a class of expanded clone.

j_call,v_call,d_call,clone_size,cdr3_aa,cdr3_nt
TRBJ2-2,TRBV28,NA,NA,CASSLSGWAGELFF,TGTGCCAGCAGTTTATCCGGGTGGGCCGGGGAGCTGTTTTTT
TRBJ1-1,TRBV30,TRBD1,NA,CASNPTGVDTEAFF,TGTGCCTCGAATCCAACAGGGGTGGACACTGAAGCTTTCTTT
TRBJ2-3,TRBV24-1,NA,NA,CATKETRGGTDTQYF,TGTGCCACTAAAGAGACTAGAGGTGGCACAGATACGCAGTATTTT
TRBJ2-1,TRBV10-3,NA,NA,CAIGFYNEQFF,TGTGCCATCGGCTTCTACAATGAGCAGTTCTTC
TRBJ1-1,TRBV19,NA,few,CATEEAFF,TGTGCCACTGAGGAAGCTTTCTTT
TRBJ1-1,TRBV6-5,NA,few,CASSFYSNMNTEAFF,TGTGCCAGCAGTTTTTACAGCAACATGAACACTGAAGCTTTCTTT
TRBJ1-1,TRBV5-4,NA,NA,CASSATVSGEAFF,TGTGCCAGCAGCGCGACGGTTTCGGGTGAAGCTTTCTTT
TRBJ2-6,TRBV19,NA,NA,CASGGGGANVLTF,TGTGCCAGTGGGGGGGGCGGGGCCAACGTCCTGACTTTC
TRBJ1-1,TRBV5-1,NA,NA,CASSLASRSRAFF,TGCGCCAGCAGCTTGGCTTCCCGGTCTAGGGCTTTCTTT
TRBJ1-6,TRBV5-6,TRBD1,NA,CASSAWPSRTGKNSPLHF,TGTGCCAGCAGCGCATGGCCTTCCAGGACAGGGAAAAATTCACCCCTCCACTTT
TRBJ2-2,TRBV27,NA,NA,CASSLSGGLNTGELFF,TGTGCCAGCAGTTTATCCGGGGGGCTGAACACCGGGGAGCTGTTTTTT
TRBJ1-4,TRBV5-3,NA,NA,CARSLRDWGENEKLFF,TGTGCCAGAAGCCTCCGGGATTGGGGGGAAAATGAAAAACTGTTTTTT
TRBJ2-3,TRBV7-9,TRBD2,NA,CASSLAGRDTQYF,TGTGCCAGCAGCCTAGCGGGCCGGGATACGCAGTATTTT
TRBJ2-5,TRBV2,TRBD2,NA,CASRERLAGQETQYF,TGTGCCAGCAGGGAAAGACTAGCTGGTCAGGAGACCCAGTACTTC
TRBJ2-2,TRBV7-3,NA,NA,CASRATGVTGELFF,TGTGCCAGCAGAGCGACGGGGGTCACCGGGGAGCTGTTTTTT
TRBJ2-7,TRBV7-9,NA,NA,CASSSGTYEQYF,TGTGCCAGCAGCTCCGGGACCTACGAGCAGTACTTC
TRBJ1-3,TRBV15,NA,few,CATSPVGRGGNTIYF,TGTGCCACCAGCCCAGTGGGGAGGGGAGGAAACACCATATATTTT
TRBJ1-2,TRBV9,NA,NA,CASSVGIGVGYGYTF,TGTGCCAGCAGCGTAGGCATAGGGGTAGGCTATGGCTACACCTTC
TRBJ2-5,TRBV18,TRBD1,NA,CASSPILRTGAGSETQYF,TGTGCCAGCTCACCAATTCTAAGGACAGGGGCTGGGTCGGAGACCCAGTACTTC
TRBJ2-5,TRBV4-2,TRBD2,NA,CASSQGRGQETQYF,TGTGCCAGCAGCCAAGGGCGGGGGCAAGAGACCCAGTACTTC
TRBJ1-1,TRBV6-5,TRBD1,NA,CASTLAGTGPAFF,TGTGCCAGCACTCTGGCCGGGACAGGTCCAGCTTTCTTT
TRBJ2-7,TRBV6-1,NA,NA,CASSEYCGQPTDIRCEQYF,TGTGCCAGCAGTGAATACTGCGGACAACCCACAGATATTCGTTGCGAGCAGTACTTC
TRBJ2-5,TRBV6-5,NA,once,CASSPGTAPETQYF,TGTGCCAGCAGCCCCGGGACTGCCCCAGAGACCCAGTACTTC
TRBJ2-2,TRBV27,NA,NA,CASSFKRYTGELFF,TGTGCCAGCAGTTTTAAGCGGTACACCGGGGAGCTGTTTTTT
TRBJ1-1,TRBV7-8,NA,NA,CASSPPALGATEAFF,TGTGCCAGCAGCCCCCCGGCCCTGGGGGCCACTGAAGCTTTCTTT
TRBJ1-1,TRBV11-2,NA,NA,CASSPFLSPGTEAFF,TGTGCCAGCAGCCCATTCCTGTCGCCGGGCACTGAAGCTTTCTTT
TRBJ1-5,TRBV27,NA,few,CASSRTHRDGQPQHF,TGTGCCAGCAGTAGAACCCACAGGGATGGTCAGCCCCAGCATTTT
TRBJ2-5,TRBV5-1,TRBD1,NA,CASSLGGGQGAKGETQYF,TGCGCCAGCAGCTTGGGAGGAGGACAGGGGGCAAAGGGCGAGACCCAGTACTTC
TRBJ1-2,TRBV10-3,NA,NA,CAISESGGSYGYTF,TGTGCCATCAGTGAGTCGGGGGGTTCCTATGGCTACACCTTC
TRBJ2-3,TRBV10-1,NA,NA,CASQKSQRFTDTQYF,TGCGCCAGCCAAAAATCACAGAGATTCACAGATACGCAGTATTTT
TRBJ1-1,TRBV28,TRBD1,NA,CASSLQGQGAFF,TGTGCCAGCAGTTTACAGGGACAGGGAGCTTTCTTT
TRBJ2-1,TRBV19,TRBD2,NA,CASSTSGRSSYNEQFF,TGTGCCAGTTCGACTAGCGGGAGAAGCTCCTACAATGAGCAGTTCTTC
TRBJ2-1,TRBV5-4,NA,NA,CASSLLASNNEQFF,TGTGCCAGCAGCTTGTTGGCTAGCAACAATGAGCAGTTCTTC
TRBJ1-4,TRBV6-5,NA,NA,CASTVRLGGVEKLFF,TGTGCCAGTACAGTCCGTCTCGGGGGAGTCGAAAAACTGTTTTTT
TRBJ1-1,TRBV18,NA,many,CASSPGRNTEAFF,TGTGCCAGCTCACCAGGGAGGAACACTGAAGCTTTCTTT
TRBJ2-3,TRBV7-8,TRBD2,NA,CASIPAGGPGTQYF,TGTGCCAGCATTCCAGCGGGGGGCCCCGGTACGCAGTATTTT
TRBJ1-3,TRBV7-3,NA,NA,CASSSYSGNTIYF,TGTGCCAGCAGCTCGTACTCTGGAAACACCATATATTTT
TRBJ1-1,TRBV28,NA,NA,CASSLLVRLNTEAFF,TGTGCCAGCAGTTTATTGGTCAGATTGAACACTGAAGCTTTCTTT
TRBJ1-4,TRBV4-1,NA,NA,CASSPILRQRAFNEKLFF,TGCGCCAGCAGCCCCATACTGAGGCAGCGGGCCTTTAATGAAAAACTGTTTTTT
TRBJ1-1,TRBV5-5,NA,NA,CASSWRIEIYTEAFF,TGTGCCAGCAGCTGGCGGATCGAGATCTACACTGAAGCTTTCTTT
TRBJ1-1,TRBV28,TRBD1,NA,CASSSGTGNTEAFF,TGTGCCAGCAGTTCCGGGACAGGGAATACTGAAGCTTTCTTT
TRBJ2-5,TRBV18,TRBD2,NA,CASSPPTGTSGSRETQYF,TGTGCCAGCTCACCACCGACAGGGACTAGCGGGAGTCGCGAGACCCAGTACTTC
TRBJ2-3,TRBV9,NA,few,CATSFSLTDTQYF,TGTGCCACCTCTTTCTCCCTCACAGATACGCAGTATTTT
TRBJ1-1,TRBV30,NA,few,CAWSGNTNTEAFF,TGTGCCTGGAGCGGGAATACCAACACTGAAGCTTTCTTT
TRBJ2-3,TRBV7-6,NA,NA,CASSLDSTDTQYF,TGTGCCAGCAGCTTAGACTCCACAGATACGCAGTATTTT
TRBJ1-1,TRBV3-1/TRBV3-2,TRBD1,few,CASSQSRGGTGWRAFF,TGTGCCAGCAGCCAATCCCGAGGCGGGACAGGGTGGCGGGCTTTCTTT
TRBJ2-5,TRBV5-6,NA,once,CASSGMGVGQETQYF,TGTGCCAGCAGCGGGATGGGAGTTGGTCAAGAGACCCAGTACTTC
TRBJ2-2,TRBV9,NA,NA,CASSVLSGSNTGELFF,TGTGCCAGCAGCGTTCTGAGCGGGTCGAACACCGGGGAGCTGTTTTTT
TRBJ1-1,TRBV5-6,TRBD1,NA,CASSPGDRDTEAFF,TGTGCCAGCAGCCCAGGGGACAGGGACACTGAAGCTTTCTTT